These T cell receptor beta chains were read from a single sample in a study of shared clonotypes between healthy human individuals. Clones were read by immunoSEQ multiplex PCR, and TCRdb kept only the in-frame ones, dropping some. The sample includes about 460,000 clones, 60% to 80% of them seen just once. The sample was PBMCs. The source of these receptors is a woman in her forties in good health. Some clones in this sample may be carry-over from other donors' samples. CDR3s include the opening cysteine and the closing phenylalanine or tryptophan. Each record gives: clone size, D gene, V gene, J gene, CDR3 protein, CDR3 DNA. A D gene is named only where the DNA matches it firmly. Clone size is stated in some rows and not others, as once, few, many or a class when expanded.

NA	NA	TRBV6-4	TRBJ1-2	CASSARRYGYTF	TGTGCCAGCAGTGCCCGGAGGTATGGCTACACCTTC
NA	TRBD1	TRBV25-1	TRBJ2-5	CASSARGLDETQYF	TGTGCCAGCAGCGCCAGGGGGCTGGATGAGACCCAGTACTTC
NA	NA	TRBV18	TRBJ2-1	CASSPPAGAYNEQFF	TGTGCCAGCTCACCACCGGCAGGGGCCTACAATGAGCAGTTCTTC
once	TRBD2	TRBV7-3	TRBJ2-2	CASSTLAGGRPDTGELFF	TGTGCCAGCAGCACTCTAGCGGGAGGTCGGCCGGACACCGGGGAGCTGTTTTTT
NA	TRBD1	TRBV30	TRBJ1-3	CAGTGEGNTIYF	TGTGCCGGGACAGGGGAAGGAAACACCATATATTTT
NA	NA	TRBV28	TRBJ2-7	CASSLNTGGGEQYF	TGTGCCAGCAGTTTAAACACAGGGGGGGGCGAGCAGTACTTC
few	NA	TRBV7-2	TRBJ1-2	CASSRRGGGGEGYTF	TGTGCCAGCAGCCGACGAGGCGGAGGAGGCGAGGGCTACACCTTC
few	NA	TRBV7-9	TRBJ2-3	CASSQPAGGLIEDTQYF	TGTGCCAGCAGCCAACCTGCTGGCGGCCTGATAGAGGATACGCAGTATTTT
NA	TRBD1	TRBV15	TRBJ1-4	CATSRDKQGWEKLFF	TGTGCCACCAGCAGAGATAAACAGGGGTGGGAAAAACTGTTTTTT
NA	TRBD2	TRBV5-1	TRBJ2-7	CASSRSGSGNEQYF	TGCGCCAGCAGCCGGAGCGGGAGTGGCAACGAGCAGTACTTC
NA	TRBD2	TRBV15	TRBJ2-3	CATSRSPAGGRTDTQYF	TGTGCCACCAGCAGGTCCCCAGCGGGAGGGCGGACAGATACGCAGTATTTT
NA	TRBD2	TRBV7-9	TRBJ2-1	CASSTGLAGGNEQFF	TGTGCCAGCAGCACGGGACTAGCGGGAGGGAATGAGCAGTTCTTC
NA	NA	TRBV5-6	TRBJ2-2	CASSLQASSNTGEPFF	TGTGCCAGCAGCCTACAGGCATCTTCGAACACCGGGGAGCCGTTTTTT
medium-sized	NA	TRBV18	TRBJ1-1	CASSPWTAMNTEAFF	TGTGCCAGCTCACCCTGGACAGCCATGAACACTGAAGCTTTCTTT
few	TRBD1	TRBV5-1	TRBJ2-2	CASSLGTGFRELFF	TGCGCCAGCAGCTTGGGGACAGGGTTCCGGGAGCTGTTTTTT
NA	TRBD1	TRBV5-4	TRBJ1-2	CASSDSGTGVYGYTF	TGTGCCAGCAGCGACTCCGGGACAGGCGTCTATGGCTACACCTTC
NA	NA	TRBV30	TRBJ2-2	CAWSVRRGNTGELFF	TGTGCCTGGAGTGTACGCAGGGGGAACACCGGGGAGCTGTTTTTT
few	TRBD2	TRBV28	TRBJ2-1	CASSFREGRVRYNEQFF	TGTGCCAGCAGTTTTAGGGAGGGGCGGGTCCGTTACAATGAGCAGTTCTTC
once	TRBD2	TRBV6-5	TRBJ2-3	CASSYTSGTTKDTQYF	TGTGCCAGCAGTTACACTTCCGGGACTACAAAAGATACGCAGTATTTT
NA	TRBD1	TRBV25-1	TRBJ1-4	CASSPPSGTGGAGEKLFF	TGTGCCAGCAGCCCCCCTAGCGGGACAGGGGGCGCGGGGGAAAAACTGTTTTTT